What follows are 2 T cell receptor beta chains derived from one specimen sequenced in a study of shared clonotypes between healthy human individuals. Some clones are missing from TCRdb's copy, which holds only in-frame ones; the method was immunoSEQ multiplex PCR. Among 1,400,000 or so clones listed, about 98.5% were seen once. Sequenced material: naive CD4+ T cells sorted from blood. Noted subset: CD45RA+ positively selected. The receptors stem from a man aged 30 to 39 in good health.

V and J are TRBV2 and TRBJ1-1; D call uncertain. The CDR3 extends over 13 amino acids. Looked up from germline, CDR1 is SNHLY and CDR2 is FYNNEI. V was clipped by 0 bases and J by 9 bases, with 11 bases between them. The CDR3 DNA follows: TGTGCCAGCAGTGAAGCGCAGGTTGTTCAAGCTTTCTTT. Translation: CASSEAQVVQAFF. Using reference TRBV2 and TRBJ1-1 for the parts outside the CDR3, the full variable domain is EPEVTQTPSHQVTQMGQEVILRCVPISNHLYFYWYRQILGQKVEFLVSFYNNEISEKSEIFDDQFSVERPDGSNFTLKIRSTKLEDSAMYFCASSEAQVVQAFFGQGTRLTVV.

The J gene is TRBJ1-2, the V gene TRBV10-3; D is unclear. The germline CDR1 and CDR2 sequences are ENHRY and SYGVKD. The CDR3 is 14 residues long. The germline V and J ends were trimmed by 3 bases and 4 bases, with 12 bases remaining between them. The CDR3 DNA follows: TGTGCCATCAGTGACAGCCGGGAGAGCTATGGCTACACCTTC. Encoded protein: CAISDSRESYGYTF.